This T cell receptor beta chain was obtained from a study of cytomegalovirus exposure and HLA in healthy donors. Germline CDR1 and CDR2: MDHEN and SYDVKM. This CDR3 region has 11 residues. Losses at the gene ends were 6 bases for V and 13 bases for J; bases not matched to a gene: 9. With 60 Vbeta and 13 Jbeta primers, the PCR was carried out. Measured with immunoSEQ multiplex PCR; TCRdb has only the in-frame clones, and not every one. The table lists about 140,000 clones, more than 75% of them singletons, with about 2% in the top ten. The sequencing input was PBMCs. This receptor was taken from a young man in good health and CMV-seronegative. V usage is TRBV28 and J usage is TRBJ2-7; TRBD1 aligns across 7 bases. This CDR3 reads CASSPRDRVYF. CDR3 bases: TGTGCCAGCAGCCCCCGGGACAGAGTTTACTTC.